The 30 T cell receptor beta chains presented below share a single source sample, sequenced in a study of blood T cell repertoires in COVID-19. Measured with immunoSEQ multiplex PCR; TCRdb has only the in-frame clones, and not every one. The table shows about 21,000 clones, with roughly 90% occurring only once. The material sequenced was peripheral blood. Every receptor here comes from a human donor in a cohort sampled during active COVID-19.

Concerning this clone: Because the CDR3's place on the DNA is in doubt, the DNA is left out and the CDR3 is given as listed by TCRdb. The chain joins TRBV21-1 to TRBJ2-1; no check of the table's D call, TRBD2, against the DNA was made. TRBV21-1 is described as a pseudogene. The CDR3 has 18 residues if both end residues are counted. The CDR3 reads CASSKEVGRGASYNEQFF.

This sequence joins TRBV6-5 and TRBJ1-3; the D is unclear. Trimming pared 0 bases from V and 1 base from J, leaving 10 bases between. The CDR3 has 16 amino acids. Germline loops: CDR1 MNHEY, CDR2 SVGAGI. The CDR3, as DNA: TGTGCCAGCAGTTACTCGATCTGGGCATCTGGAAACACCATATATTTT. Amino acids: CASSYSIWASGNTIYF.

This sequence joins TRBV5-8 and TRBJ1-1, with D perhaps TRBD1 (5 bases). There are 16 residues in the CDR3. The V gene lost 6 bases and the J gene lost 0 bases, with 18 bases spanning the gap. CDR1 is SGHTS and CDR2 is YDEGEE in the germline V gene. This chain's CDR3 is CASITSLLDMNTEAFF. The CDR3 DNA follows: TGTGCCAGCATCACCTCCCTTTTGGACATGAACACTGAAGCTTTCTTT.

The J gene is TRBJ1-1, the V gene TRBV3-1 (or the pseudogene TRBV3-2); possibly TRBD1 for D (6 bases). CDR3 length: 14 residues. V was cut by 4 bases and J by 8 bases, with 17 bases left in between. Germline CDR1 reads LGHDT; CDR2 reads YNNKEL (reference sequence). The CDR3 bases are TGTGCCAGCAGCCGGAACTCAGGGGCCCGGGAAGCTTTCTTT. Protein sequence: CASSRNSGAREAFF.

The rearrangement joins TRBV3-1 (or the pseudogene TRBV3-2) to TRBJ2-1, with TRBD2 as a possible D gene (6 bases). V was cut by 4 bases and J by 6 bases, with 13 bases left in between. The CDR3 sequence is 14 residues long. In germline, CDR1 is LGHDT, CDR2 YNNKEL (reference sequence). CDR3 DNA sequence: TGTGCCAGCAGCCCCCGACTAGTTCCCAATGAGCAGTTCTTC. It encodes CASSPRLVPNEQFF.

The chain has TRBV14 and TRBJ1-2, with a tentative D call TRBD1 (6 bases). Germline V gene sequence: CDR1 SGHDN, CDR2 FVKESK. The CDR3 runs 15 residues. Between the trimmed V and J ends, which lost 1 base and 3 bases, there was a span of 12 bases. CDR3 protein: CASSQARGAHYGYTF. The CDR3 nucleotides are TGTGCCAGCAGCCAAGCGCGGGGGGCCCACTATGGCTACACCTTC.

This clone was observed a single time. V and J are TRBV7-6 and TRBJ2-7, with 9 bases that match TRBD1. V was pared by 6 bases and J by 2 bases, with 8 bases of the junction left unmatched. From germline, CDR1 is SGHVS and CDR2 FNYEAQ. The CDR3 totals 15 residues. CDR3 sequence: CASSPGQGPTYEQYF. CDR3 sequence (DNA): TGTGCCAGCAGTCCGGGACAGGGACCAACCTACGAGCAGTACTTC.

The rearrangement uses TRBV5-1 and TRBJ1-2; D gene ambiguous. The CDR3 spans 13 residues. Germline V gene lookup returns CDR1 SGHRS and CDR2 YFSETQ. V shed 0 bases and J shed 0 bases, with 3 bases lying between them. The CDR3 loop is CASSLVTNYGYTF. The CDR3 DNA reads as TGCGCCAGCAGCTTGGTCACTAACTATGGCTACACCTTC.

The V and J genes are TRBV3-1 (or the pseudogene TRBV3-2) and TRBJ2-1; TRBD1 might be the D (6 bases). The CDR3 has 16 amino acids. The germline V and J ends were trimmed by 5 bases and 2 bases, with 16 bases remaining between them. Germline V CDR1 and CDR2: LGHDT, YNNKEL (reference sequence). The CDR3 reads CASSRGDTLAYNEQFF. CDR3 bases: TGTGCCAGCAGCAGAGGGGACACCCTTGCCTACAATGAGCAGTTCTTC.

The CDR3 DNA is TGTGCCAGCAGTCTCCCGGACAGCTACAATGAGCAGTTCTTC. This encodes CASSLPDSYNEQFF. The chain has TRBV27 and TRBJ2-1; D is perhaps TRBD1 (6 bases). Germline V gene data show CDR1 as MNHEY and CDR2 as SMNVEV (reference sequence). The CDR3 is made up of 14 amino acids. V was pared by 5 bases and J by 3 bases, with 11 bases between.

This clone was recorded once. The gene calls are TRBV10-3 and TRBJ1-2; D is perhaps TRBD1 (6 bases). CDR1 and CDR2 (germline): ENHRY, SYGVKD. CDR3 length equals 17 residues. Trimming took 4 bases from V and 4 from J, leaving 22 bases between them. The CDR3 sequence is CAISANINRVPLYGYTF. In DNA form, the CDR3 reads TGTGCCATCAGTGCCAATATAAACAGGGTACCCCTCTATGGCTACACCTTC.

In its sample, this clone was seen once. The chain employs TRBV7-9 and TRBJ2-5, with 7 bases identical to TRBD2. Losses at the gene ends were 1 base for V and 5 bases for J; bases not matched to a gene: 7. Germline CDR1 SEHNR, CDR2 FQNEAQ (reference sequence). The CDR3 spans 15 residues. The CDR3 nucleotides read TGTGCCAGCAGCTTAGGTTTGCGGGGGTTTGAGACCCAGTACTTC. This encodes CASSLGLRGFETQYF.

The gene calls are TRBV6-6 and TRBJ1-5; D call uncertain. The length of the CDR3 is 18 residues. Germline V CDR1 and CDR2: MNHNY, SVGAGI (reference sequence). The ends were cut back, 5 bases at V and 1 base at J, with 21 bases in the middle. CDR3 in amino acids: CASSHSLTNTKSNQPQHF. CDR3 nucleotides: TGTGCCAGCAGTCATTCCTTAACCAACACTAAAAGCAATCAGCCCCAGCATTTT.

This clone showed up just a few times. This chain joins TRBV9 and TRBJ1-2; D call uncertain. The CDR3 consists of 15 residues. Germline-derived CDR1 and CDR2 are SGDLS and YYNGEE. Trimming took off 3 bases at V and 5 bases at J, with 17 bases between the two ends. The CDR3 protein is CASSAYSDYGYGYTF. DNA for the CDR3: TGTGCCAGCAGCGCTTACAGCGACTACGGATATGGCTACACCTTC.

The CDR3 nucleotides read TGCGCCAGCGGAGCCATCTCCTACAATGAGCAGTTCTTC. Translation gives CASGAISYNEQFF. The V call is TRBV4-1, the J call TRBJ2-1; D gene ambiguous. This CDR3 has 13 amino acids. Germline V gives CDR1 MGHRA, CDR2 YSYEKL. Trimming left V 8 bases short and J 0 bases short, with 8 bases between.

The chain has TRBV4-1 and TRBJ2-7, with D perhaps matching TRBD2 (6 bases). Trimming took off 0 bases at V and 4 bases at J, with 16 bases between the two ends. This CDR3 comprises 16 residues. CDR1 and CDR2 from the germline V gene are MGHRA and YSYEKL. The CDR3 loop reads CASSQDPGTRTYEQYF. CDR3 coding DNA: TGCGCCAGCAGCCAAGATCCTGGGACTCGGACTTACGAGCAGTACTTC.

This clone was detected only a few times. The V call is TRBV5-1, the J call TRBJ1-6, with 8 bases aligning to TRBD1. The CDR3 runs to 15 residues. With V trimmed by 1 base and J by 5 bases, 2 bases remained unmatched. Germline CDR1 reads SGHRS; CDR2 reads YFSETQ. The CDR3 protein is CASSLTGGNNSPLHF. CDR3 DNA sequence: TGCGCCAGCAGCTTGACAGGGGGGAATAATTCACCCCTCCACTTT. The full variable domain, with the rest looked up from reference TRBV5-1 and TRBJ1-6, is KAGVTQTPRYLIKTRGQQVTLSCSPISGHRSVSWYQQTPGQGLQFLFEYFSETQRNKGNFPGRFSGRQFSNSRSEMNVSTLELGDSALYLCASSLTGGNNSPLHFGNGTRLTVT.

The chain employs TRBV25-1 and TRBJ1-1, with D uncertain. The CDR3 sequence is 12 residues long. The V gene's germline CDR1 is MGHDK and CDR2 SYGVNS. V was clipped by 8 bases and J by 2 bases, with 9 bases between them. This CDR3 is CASGQLNTEAFF. The CDR3 DNA follows: TGTGCCAGCGGGCAGCTAAACACTGAAGCTTTCTTT.

This clone was found once. The CDR3 protein is CASSGVRRTEAFF. The CDR3 DNA is TGTGCCAGCAGCGGTGTACGGCGGACTGAAGCTTTCTTT. The chain has TRBV11-2 and TRBJ1-1; D gene uncertain. Trimming took 5 bases from V and 5 from J, leaving 12 bases between them. Germline V gene sequence: CDR1 SGHAT, CDR2 FQNNGV. CDR3 length equals 13 residues.

Only one count was recorded for this clone. This rearrangement joins TRBV18 to TRBJ2-1, with a possible D match to TRBD1 (6 bases). V dropped 4 bases and J dropped 8 bases, with 12 bases sitting between them. The CDR3 runs to 13 residues. CDR1 and CDR2 from the germline V gene are KGHSH and LQKENI. CDR3 in DNA: TGTGCCAGCTCACGCCAGGGGAACGATGAGCAGTTCTTC. Protein sequence: CASSRQGNDEQFF. Combining the CDR3 with reference TRBV18 and TRBJ2-1 gives the whole variable domain NAGVMQNPRHLVRRRGQEARLRCSPMKGHSHVYWYRQLPEEGLKFMVYLQKENIIDESGMPKERFSAEFPKEGPSILRIQQVVRGDSAAYFCASSRQGNDEQFFGPGTRLTVL.

Here the CDR3 reads CATSRDPDSVVKLFF. CDR3 in DNA: TGTGCCACCAGCAGAGATCCTGATAGCGTTGTAAAACTGTTTTTT. The V and J genes are TRBV15 and TRBJ1-4; D gene unclear. The CDR3 extends over 15 amino acids. Germline CDR1 is LNHNV and CDR2 is YYDKDF (reference sequence). V lost 0 bases to trimming and J lost 10 bases, with 15 bases between them. Variable domain in full (rest from reference TRBV15 and TRBJ1-4): DAMVIQNPRYQVTQFGKPVTLSCSQTLNHNVMYWYQQKSSQAPKLLFHYYDKDFNNEADTPDNFQSRRPNTSFCFLDIRSPGLGDTAMYLCATSRDPDSVVKLFFGSGTQLSVL.

The chain has TRBV5-6 and TRBJ1-5; perhaps TRBD1 as D (5 bases). Trimming took off 0 bases at V and 4 bases at J, with 8 bases between the two ends. The V gene's germline CDR1 is SGHDT and CDR2 YYEEEE. This CDR3 is 14 amino acids long. The CDR3 loop reads CASSLGQLNQPQHF. CDR3 nucleotides: TGTGCCAGCAGCTTGGGACAGCTTAATCAGCCCCAGCATTTT.

The gene calls are TRBV5-8 and TRBJ1-5, with a tentative D call TRBD1 (6 bases). V lost 4 bases and J lost 4, with 12 bases in between. The CDR3 loop spans 14 amino acids. Germline V gene sequence: CDR1 SGHTS, CDR2 YDEGEE. For the CDR3, the DNA is TGTGCCAGCAGCGGACAGTACGGTAATCAGCCCCAGCATTTT. It translates to CASSGQYGNQPQHF.

In nucleotides, the CDR3 is TGCGCCAGCAGCCCGCTCCCCTTTGACCGAGGAGGTAATGAAAAACTGTTTTTT. This codes for CASSPLPFDRGGNEKLFF. This chain connects TRBV4-1 to TRBJ1-4, with D unclear. The V gene lost 4 bases and the J gene lost 4 bases, with 22 bases spanning the gap. CDR3 length: 18 residues. Looked up from germline, CDR1 is MGHRA and CDR2 is YSYEKL.

The gene calls are TRBV7-9 and TRBJ1-4; the D gene is possibly TRBD1 (6 bases). The CDR3 consists of 15 residues. Germline CDR1 is SEHNR and CDR2 is FQNEAQ (reference sequence). The germline V and J ends were trimmed by 1 base and 5 bases, with 11 bases remaining between them. The CDR3: CASSLVTGLNEKLFF. CDR3 DNA: TGTGCCAGCAGCTTAGTTACAGGGTTAAATGAAAAACTGTTTTTT.

This chain joins TRBV19 and TRBJ2-1; TRBD2 aligns across 12 bases. The CDR3 covers 15 residues. Unmatched junction bases numbered 4, after V lost 4 bases and J lost 6 bases. Germline V gene data show CDR1 as LNHDA and CDR2 as SQIVND (reference sequence). CDR3: CASSKGLAGSNEQFF. The CDR3 nucleotides read TGTGCCAGTAGTAAAGGACTAGCGGGGTCCAATGAGCAGTTCTTC.

The chain uses TRBV7-9 and TRBJ2-5; TRBD1 is a possible D gene (6 bases). The CDR3 is 15 amino acids. CDR1 is SEHNR and CDR2 is FQNEAQ in the germline V gene (reference sequence). The V end was cut by 1 base, the J end by 4 bases, with 13 bases between. This CDR3 reads CASSLGDKRGETQYF. DNA for the CDR3: TGTGCCAGCAGCTTAGGGGACAAACGTGGAGAGACCCAGTACTTC.

This sequence joins TRBV19 and TRBJ2-2; tentative D call: TRBD1 (6 bases). The CDR3 has 15 residues. Germline CDR1 reads LNHDA; CDR2 reads SQIVND (reference sequence). Trimming took off 5 bases at V and 3 bases at J, with 13 bases between the two ends. The CDR3 coding sequence is TGTGCCAGTAGTCCCCTGGGGGCGGACACCGGGGAGCTGTTTTTT. Residues: CASSPLGADTGELFF.

The chain combines TRBV10-3 with TRBJ1-2; D perhaps matches TRBD1 (6 bases). V gave up 8 bases and J gave up 1 base, with 20 bases separating them. This CDR3 is 16 amino acids long. The germline CDR1 and CDR2 sequences are ENHRY and SYGVKD. CDR3 sequence reads: CAIGGADSSLNYGYTF. CDR3 coding DNA: TGTGCCATCGGGGGGGCTGACTCCAGCCTTAACTATGGCTACACCTTC.

On this clone itself: At one boundary the junction diverges from the germline segment, which might be a read error. This rearrangement joins TRBV5-5 to TRBJ2-6; D unclear. Per the germline V gene, CDR1 is SGHKS and CDR2 is YYEKEE (reference sequence). The CDR3 length is 18 residues. The CDR3 is CASSLSARIHSRANVLTF. The CDR3 nucleotides are TGTGCCAGCAGCTTGTCCGCCAGGATCCACTCTAGGGCCAACGTCCTGACTTTC.